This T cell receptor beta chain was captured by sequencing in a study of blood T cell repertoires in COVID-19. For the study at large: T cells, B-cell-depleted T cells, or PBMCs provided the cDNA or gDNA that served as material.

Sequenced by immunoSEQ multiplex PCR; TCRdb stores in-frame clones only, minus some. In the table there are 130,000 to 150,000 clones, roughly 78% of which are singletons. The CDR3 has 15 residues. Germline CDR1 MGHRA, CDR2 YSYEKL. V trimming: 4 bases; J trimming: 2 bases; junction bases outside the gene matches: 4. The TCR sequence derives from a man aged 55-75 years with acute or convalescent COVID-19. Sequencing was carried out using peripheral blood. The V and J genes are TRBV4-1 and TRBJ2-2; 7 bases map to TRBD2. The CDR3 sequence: CASSLAGANTGELFF. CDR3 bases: TGCGCCAGCAGCCTGGCGGGAGCCAACACCGGGGAGCTGTTTTTT.